The rows below give T cell receptor beta chains drawn from one sample of a study of regulatory T cells in long-lasting Graves disease. TCRdb reprocessed the multiplex PCR reads with MiXCR, giving one entry per CDR3 protein. The table shows 310,000 or so distinct CDR3 sequences, with less than 20% occurring only once. Sequencing used peripheral blood mononuclear cells (PBMCs), obtained when the disease was refractory, from a patient treated with antithyroid drugs. These receptors were obtained from a female donor with Graves disease. CDR3s include the opening cysteine and the closing phenylalanine or tryptophan. A D gene is named only where the DNA matches it firmly. A clone size is listed for some rows: how often the clone was seen (once, few, many), or a class if it is expanded.

V gene	J gene	clone size	D gene	CDR3 DNA	CDR3 protein
TRBV7-9	TRBJ2-7	many	-	TGTGCCAGCAGCTGGGGACCAGATGGGGACTACGAGCAGTACTTC	CASSWGPDGDYEQYF
TRBV2	TRBJ1-5	many	-	TGTGCCAGTCGGTTAAATCAGCCCCAGCATTTT	CASRLNQPQHF
TRBV5-5	TRBJ2-2	-	-	TGTGCCAGCAGCTCAGGACTCGCGACGAACACCGGGGAGCTGTTTTTT	CASSSGLATNTGELFF
TRBV5-5	TRBJ1-1	few	TRBD1	TGTGCCAGCAGCTTTTCCTTTGCAGGGGGCGCGTTGGCTTTCTTT	CASSFSFAGGALAFF
TRBV6-2/TRBV6-3	TRBJ2-7	many	-	TGTGCCAGCAGTTATTCCGCGGGGACCGACGAGCAGTACTTC	CASSYSAGTDEQYF
TRBV6-1	TRBJ1-4	many	-	TGTGCCAGCATGAGCGGCAGTTTGGAAAAACTGTTTTTT	CASMSGSLEKLFF
TRBV2	TRBJ2-5	many	-	TGTGCCAGCAGCGCCCCGTCAGTTCAAGAGACCCAGTACTTC	CASSAPSVQETQYF
TRBV18	TRBJ1-1	many	-	TGTGCCAGCTCGGAGCTTTTAGGGACTCTGGCTTTCTTT	CASSELLGTLAFF
TRBV12-3/TRBV12-4	TRBJ2-7	few	-	TGTGCCAGCAGCTCCCAGGGCAGGGGCTACGAGCAGTACTTC	CASSSQGRGYEQYF
TRBV28	TRBJ1-1	-	-	TGTGCCAGCAGTTTAGAGGTTGACCGTCAGACGTTGTTGGGGACTGAAGCTTTCTTT	CASSLEVDRQTLLGTEAFF
TRBV9	TRBJ2-4	-	TRBD1	TGTGCCAGCAGCCGGACAGGGCAGAACATTCAGTACTTC	CASSRTGQNIQYF
TRBV11-2	TRBJ2-1	-	-	TGTGCCAGCAGCTTAGATCTAACAGTAACAAGCTCCTACAATGAGCAGTTCTTC	CASSLDLTVTSSYNEQFF
TRBV6-1	TRBJ2-2	-	-	TGTGCCAGCACCCCAGCGAAATACGGGGAGCTGTTTTTT	CASTPAKYGELFF
TRBV5-1	TRBJ1-1	-	-	TGCGCCAGCATGTCCGGGACCACACGGACTGAAGCTTTCTTT	CASMSGTTRTEAFF
TRBV6-1	TRBJ1-2	-	-	TGTGCCAGCAGATTCCAGGGTGGCTATGGCTACACCTTC	CASRFQGGYGYTF
TRBV28	TRBJ2-4	many	TRBD2	TGTGCCAGCAGTTATGAACCGACTAGCGGTCTACCCAAAAACATTCAGTACTTC	CASSYEPTSGLPKNIQYF
TRBV7-2	TRBJ2-2	few	-	TGTGCCAGCAGCTTTCACCGGTTGACCGGGGAGCTGTTTTTT	CASSFHRLTGELFF
TRBV2	TRBJ1-1	many	-	TGTGCCAGCCCGACCAGGGATGCTTTCTTT	CASPTRDAFF
TRBV12-3/TRBV12-4	TRBJ1-2	many	TRBD1	TGTGCCAGCAGAAGGGACAGGTCTAACTATGGCTACACCTTC	CASRRDRSNYGYTF
TRBV12-3/TRBV12-4	TRBJ1-4	many	-	TGTGCCAGCAGTTTCCTTGGTACTAATGAAAAACTGTTTTTT	CASSFLGTNEKLFF
TRBV2	TRBJ2-3	few	-	TGTGCCAGCAGTGATGGCGGCGATACGCAGTATTTT	CASSDGGDTQYF
TRBV30	TRBJ1-6	many	-	TGTGCCTGGAGTGTACTAAGGTCACCCCTCCACTTT	CAWSVLRSPLHF
TRBV27	TRBJ2-2	many	TRBD2	TGTGCCAGCAGTTCGATGTCTAGCGGGATCACCGGGGAGCTGTTTTTT	CASSSMSSGITGELFF